The 5 T cell receptor beta chains given below trace back to one sample, sequenced in a study of cytomegalovirus exposure and HLA in healthy donors. The PCR ran on 60 Vbeta and 13 Jbeta primers. Produced via immunoSEQ multiplex PCR; TCRdb's table is partial and in-frame only. The sample includes about 110,000 clones, just under 70% seen only once; the top ten take about 5.7%. The material sequenced was PBMCs. All receptors come from a woman between 70 and 85 years old in good health and CMV-seropositive.

The chain joins TRBV5-6 to TRBJ2-5; 7 bases align to TRBD1. This CDR3 comprises 13 residues. The germline CDR1 and CDR2 sequences are SGHDT and YYEEEE. Trimming took 2 bases from V and 3 from J; bases not matched to a gene: 1. The CDR3 coding sequence is TGTGCCAGCAGCTTCCAGGGGGAAGAGACCCAGTACTTC. Amino acids: CASSFQGEETQYF. Drawing the rest from reference TRBV5-6 and TRBJ2-5, the complete variable domain is DAGVTQSPTHLIKTRGQQVTLRCSPKSGHDTVSWYQQALGQGPQFIFQYYEEEERQRGNFPDRFSGHQFPNYSSELNVNALLLGDSALYLCASSFQGEETQYFGPGTRLLVL.

The chain carries TRBV7-2 and TRBJ2-1, with 9 bases lining up with TRBD2. Germline V CDR1 and CDR2: SGHTA, FQGNSA. Trimming at V came to 0 bases and at J to 8 bases, leaving 8 bases not matched to a gene. CDR3 length: 16 residues. CDR3 loop: CASSLATAGGQDEQFF. In DNA, the CDR3 is TGTGCCAGCAGCTTAGCGACAGCGGGGGGCCAAGATGAGCAGTTCTTC. The whole variable domain, filled in from reference TRBV7-2 and TRBJ2-1, reads GAGVSQSPSNKVTEKGKDVELRCDPISGHTALYWYRQSLGQGLEFLIYFQGNSAPDKSGLPSDRFSAERTGGSVSTLTIQRTQQEDSAVYLCASSLATAGGQDEQFFGPGTRLTVL.

This clone has only a few counts. The chain is built from TRBV6-6 and TRBJ2-7, with a possible D match to TRBD2 (6 bases). Trimming removed 4 bases at V and 5 bases at J, with 15 bases between. The V gene's germline CDR1 is MNHNY and CDR2 SVGAGI (reference sequence). This CDR3 comprises 14 residues. CDR3 coding DNA: TGTGCCAGCAGTTCCCGGGCGGGGATTGACGAGCAGTACTTC. Its translation: CASSSRAGIDEQYF.

This clone appeared a few times. The V gene is TRBV12-5, the J gene TRBJ1-5; no firm D call. Trimming cost V 5 bases and J 8 bases, with 16 bases left between them. Germline CDR1 LGHNT, CDR2 FRNRAP. The CDR3 length is 14 residues. The CDR3 is CASGTPARAEPQHF. The CDR3 DNA is TGTGCTAGTGGTACACCGGCGCGGGCAGAGCCCCAGCATTTT.

V gene TRBV20-1 combines with J gene TRBJ1-1; D unresolved. CDR1 is DFQATT, CDR2 SNEGSKA, per germline (reference sequence). This CDR3 comprises 11 residues. V lost 1 base and J lost 10, with 10 bases in between. CDR3 nucleotide sequence: TGCAGTGCTAGAGGGTCACTCGGAGCTTTCTTT. Its protein product is CSARGSLGAFF.